This T cell receptor beta chain was documented in a study of blood T cell repertoires in COVID-19. Enrollees, about 18 to 90 years old, lived in fewer than 25 US areas. Some clones are missing from TCRdb's copy, which holds only in-frame ones; the method was immunoSEQ multiplex PCR. Altogether more than 350,000 clones are present, around nine tenths being singletons, with the ten largest covering 10%. The CDR3 covers 15 residues. Germline CDR1 is SGHNT and CDR2 is YYREEE (reference sequence). With V trimmed by 4 bases and J by 2 bases, 2 bases remained unmatched. The specimen sequenced was PBMCs or T cells enriched from blood (not recorded which). The chain links TRBV5-4 to TRBJ2-2; 10 positions agree with TRBD1. This sequence originates from a woman aged 45 to 65 who had recovered from COVID-19. CDR3 sequence: CASSRQGANTGELFF. The DNA for the CDR3 is TGTGCCAGCAGCCGACAGGGGGCTAACACCGGGGAGCTGTTTTTT.